This T cell receptor (beta chain) emerged from a study of post-analysis software for immune sequencing data (dated by TCRdb to the mid-2010s). Regarding the study in general: Relapsing-remitting, secondary progressive and progressive-relapsing multiple sclerosis were recorded as disease courses, and subtype annotation was lacking for some patients. Patient repertoires were compared against about a dozen previously published healthy control repertoires from donors aged about 6 to 27 years. A subset of samples was prepared in parallel using single-end sample barcoding, then pooled and co-amplified after Illumina adapter ligation. The investigation overall reported the following: Strong co-clustering of samples prepared in the same batch was shown by direct clustering with F measure, prompting a batch-effect correction. The control group was slightly older than the multiple sclerosis patient group. Multiple sclerosis patients had significantly lower normalized Chao1 diversity than controls, a result that suggests substantial peripheral T-cell clonal expansion. Significantly higher frequencies in patients than in controls were found for roughly 5 TRBV segments, including TRBV5-6, TRBV5-1 and TRBV20-1.

CDR1 and CDR2, per the germline V gene, are SQVTM and ANQGSEA. The trim is 4 bases for V and 4 bases for J, with a gap of 13 bases between the germline ends. Including cysteine and phenylalanine, the CDR3 has 13 amino acids. CDR3 DNA only is kept here, 39 bases in frame from base 1. Details on this clonotype: Its antigen remains undetermined. Base qualities are missing; no much larger clone stands one base away.

The protocol used for the library was PCR. The listed sequencing device is Illumina HiSeq 2500. To reduce PCR and sequencing biases, unique molecular identifiers were built into the TCR beta cDNA libraries. Some 500,000 cDNA molecules were obtained for every 1 to 10 million input T cells, so each molecule roughly corresponded to one T cell. The same protocol used for the earlier healthy control dataset was applied to prepare and sequence the patient libraries. Within a given batch, samples were prepared together, multiplexed and sequenced on the same HiSeq lane. Processing in the source paper ran as follows. Raw barcoded reads were processed with MIGEC, and single-read molecular identifier groups were discarded before consensus assembly and CDR3 extraction. VDJtools was used for post-analysis of the clonotype tables, with diversity normalized by down-sampling every dataset to the smallest sample size. In repertoire overlap clustering, CDR3 amino acid sequences, but not nucleotide sequences, were matched to correct batch-related cross-sample contamination. TCRdb reprocessing: public reads trimmed at Q25 with fastp, clones called with MiXCR, in-frame beta chains kept. A single entry per CDR3 protein holds the most common genes and DNA from its merged rows. The V and J calls and clone size come from TCRdb's table, not from the authors' own analysis. The sample data list about 560,000 distinct CDR3 sequences, and 44% of these were observed just once. The top ten constitute around 1.7% of the sample.

To demonstrate the VDJtools post-analysis software, the study profiled TCR beta repertoires from the peripheral blood of about 13 young patients with multiple sclerosis. The patients with multiple sclerosis were children and adolescents between about 6 and 17 years of age. The sequenced sample was blood. The chain employs TRBV29-1 and TRBJ1-2; TRBD1 could be the D gene, as 5 bases match. This receptor was obtained from a girl aged 5 to 17 with multiple sclerosis. The DNA sequence follows: TGCAGCGTTGGGACATTGTTTGGCTATGGCTACACCTTC. This codes for CSVGTLFGYGYTF.